The 14 T cell receptor beta chains below all came from one sample that was sequenced in a study of CDR3 diversity in severe acne. One entry per CDR3 protein, called by TCRdb with MiXCR from the PCR reads. The sample lists more than 80,000 distinct CDR3 sequences; approximately 49% were seen once. Sequenced sample: blood. The receptors shown here come from a male donor with severe acne vulgaris.

This clonotype was counted between two and nine times. J is TRBJ1-1 and V is TRBV5-1; D is possibly TRBD1 (6 bases). The CDR3 runs 14 residues. The V gene's germline CDR1 is SGHRS and CDR2 YFSETQ. The germline V and J ends were trimmed by 0 bases and 7 bases, with 13 bases remaining between them. For the CDR3, the DNA is TGCGCCAGCAGCTTGGAAACAGGGAGTTTTGAAGCTTTCTTT. This codes for CASSLETGSFEAFF.

The CDR3 nucleotides read TGTGCCAGCAGCCAAAGGACTGCTACGTCGTCGGGACCCCAGTACTTC. Protein: CASSQRTATSSGPQYF. The chain links TRBV7-8 to TRBJ2-5, with D possibly being TRBD1 or TRBD2 (5 bases each). Germline V gene sequence: CDR1 SGHVS, CDR2 FQNEAQ. V lost 5 bases and J 9 bases, leaving 25 bases between the germline ends. The CDR3 has 16 residues.

This clonotype was observed at least ten times. The chain links TRBV20-1 to TRBJ1-2, with D hard to call. Germline V gives CDR1 DFQATT, CDR2 SNEGSKA (reference sequence). The CDR3 covers 13 residues. V lost 3 bases and J lost 5, with 13 bases in between. CDR3: CSASPGNLYGYTF. CDR3 nucleotides: TGCAGTGCTAGCCCGGGGAACCTATATGGCTACACCTTC.

CDR3: CASSVGGGAGVNTEAFF. DNA of the CDR3: TGTGCCAGCAGCGTAGGGGGGGGCGCAGGGGTGAACACTGAAGCTTTCTTT. This rearrangement joins TRBV9 to TRBJ1-1, with a possible D match to TRBD1 (6 bases). Looked up from germline, CDR1 is SGDLS and CDR2 is YYNGEE. V was cut by 0 bases and J by 0 bases, with 15 bases left in between. This CDR3 has 17 residues.

At least ten counts were recorded for this clonotype. J is TRBJ2-2 and V is TRBV20-1, with no clear D. V gave up 7 bases and J gave up 6 bases, with 9 bases separating them. The CDR3 contains 11 residues. The germline V gene encodes CDR1 DFQATT and CDR2 SNEGSKA (reference sequence). In DNA, the CDR3 is TGCAGTGTGACCGAACCCGGGGAGCTGTTTTTT. Its protein is CSVTEPGELFF.

V and J are TRBV25-1 and TRBJ2-7, with no clear D. Germline values: CDR1 MGHDK, CDR2 SYGVNS. Deletions cut 3 bases from V and 6 bases from J, with 6 bases between. The CDR3 totals 11 residues. CDR3 DNA: TGTGCCAGCAGTGAGGCAACCGAGCAGTACTTC. It translates to CASSEATEQYF.

The table lists this clonotype with many counts. The chain is built from TRBV4-3 and TRBJ2-2; TRBD1 is a possible D gene (5 bases). Trimming cost V 1 base and J 0 bases, with 12 bases left between them. The length of the CDR3 is 17 residues. Per germline, CDR1 LGHNA and CDR2 YSLEER. The CDR3 protein is CASSQGQYFANTGELFF. The CDR3 DNA reads TGCGCCAGCAGCCAAGGACAGTACTTCGCGAACACCGGGGAGCTGTTTTTT.

The J gene is TRBJ2-7, the V gene TRBV10-3; D may be TRBD1 (6 bases). The CDR3 runs to 12 residues. The germline V gene has CDR1 ENHRY and CDR2 SYGVKD. V dropped 11 bases and J dropped 3 bases, with 14 bases sitting between them. In nucleotides, the CDR3 is TGTGCCGTTACAGGGTCCTACTACGAGCAGTACTTC. Translating gives CAVTGSYYEQYF.

Written as DNA, the CDR3 is TGTGCCACCAGCAGAGCAGCGACAGGGGAAGGTGGCGAAAAACTGTTTTTT. Protein product: CATSRAATGEGGEKLFF. This chain uses TRBV15 with TRBJ1-4; 8 positions match TRBD1. The V and J ends lost 1 base and 8 bases, in that order; junction bases with no gene match: 12. CDR1 LNHNV and CDR2 YYDKDF come from the germline V gene (reference sequence). The CDR3 totals 17 residues.

This clonotype has a count of ten or more. V is TRBV5-1 and J is TRBJ2-1; D is perhaps TRBD2 (5 bases). The germline gives CDR1 SGHRS, CDR2 YFSETQ. CDR3 length: 13 residues. The germline V and J ends were trimmed by 5 bases and 9 bases, with 15 bases remaining between them. CDR3 nucleotides: TGCGCCAGCAGTTCTCTAGCTTCTGTTGAGCAGTTCTTC. Amino acids: CASSSLASVEQFF.

A remark on this clonotype: A single base separates this from a much larger clone, so it may be a read error. The chain uses TRBV15 and TRBJ1-3, with D perhaps matching TRBD1 (5 bases). Trimming took off 9 bases at V and 0 bases at J, with 12 bases between the two ends. This CDR3 region has 14 residues. The germline V gene encodes CDR1 LNHNV and CDR2 YYDKDF (reference sequence). CDR3 sequence reads: CATGERNSGNTIYF. The DNA of the CDR3 is TGTGCCACAGGGGAAAGAAACTCTGGAAACACCATATATTTT.

This clonotype was detected ten times or more. J is TRBJ1-2 and V is TRBV29-1; D remains ambiguous. Germline CDR1 reads SQVTM; CDR2 reads ANQGSEA. The CDR3 consists of 14 residues. V was cut by 6 bases and J by 0 bases, with 14 bases left in between. CDR3 sequence: CSVDGLPPNYGYTF. The CDR3 DNA reads as TGCAGCGTGGACGGGCTGCCTCCTAACTATGGCTACACCTTC.

This clonotype has ten or more counts. This chain joins TRBV29-1 and TRBJ2-7, with 9 bases that match TRBD2. The germline CDR1 and CDR2 sequences are SQVTM and ANQGSEA. This CDR3 spans 13 amino acids. V trimming: 5 bases; J trimming: 3 bases; junction bases outside the gene matches: 5. CDR3 DNA: TGCAGCGTTCCCCGACTAGCGGTCTACGAGCAGTACTTC. It codes for CSVPRLAVYEQYF.

This chain uses TRBV5-1 with TRBJ2-7; no clear D gene. Germline values: CDR1 SGHRS, CDR2 YFSETQ. Deletions cut 4 bases from V and 0 bases from J, with 11 bases between. CDR3 length: 14 amino acids. The CDR3 coding sequence is TGCGCCAGCAGCGCCAGCCTGGCCTCCTACGAGCAGTACTTC. Protein sequence: CASSASLASYEQYF. Full variable domain (remainder filled in from reference TRBV5-1 and TRBJ2-7): KAGVTQTPRYLIKTRGQQVTLSCSPISGHRSVSWYQQTPGQGLQFLFEYFSETQRNKGNFPGRFSGRQFSNSRSEMNVSTLELGDSALYLCASSASLASYEQYFGPGTRLTVT.